This TCR beta chain was profiled in a study of regulatory T cells in long-lasting Graves disease. The study, taken as a whole, reports: Among the persistent patients, 2,500 to 3,000 public clonotypes were shared, more than the 966 shared among new patients. TRBV28, TRBJ1-2 and TRBJ2-5 were favored in persistent disease.

Time point defined: newly diagnosed GD, antithyroid drugs for less than 3 months. PBMC RNA served as the TCR library source. Staff took approximately 8.7 milliliters of peripheral blood and put it into EDTA tubes. Building of the TCR beta libraries involved iRepertoire HTBI primers and Arm-PCR of CDR3 regions. TCRdb reprocessed the multiplex PCR reads with MiXCR, giving one entry per CDR3 protein. Of about 310,000 distinct CDR3 sequences in the sample, roughly 18% are singletons; the top ten hold 38%. Germline V lookup: CDR1 LGHDT, CDR2 YNNKEL (reference sequence). CDR3 length equals 15 residues. The V and J ends lost 1 base and 3 bases, in that order; junction bases with no gene match: 6. This clonotype showed up many times. What it binds is not known.

This sample comprised peripheral blood mononuclear cells (PBMCs), obtained at new diagnosis, from a patient treated with antithyroid drugs. The sequence was obtained from a female donor with Graves disease. The chain recombines TRBV3-1 with TRBJ2-7; 7 bases are shared with TRBD1. The CDR3 sequence is CASSQAGQHHYEQYF. DNA of the CDR3: TGTGCCAGCAGCCAAGCGGGACAGCACCACTACGAGCAGTACTTC.